This T cell receptor beta chain was recorded in a study of T cells in Graves' hyperthyroidism and ophthalmopathy. This clonotype was detected ten times or more. Researchers amplified the TCR beta CDR3 regions from RNA transcripts. A set of HTBI primers served as the primers for a first-round RT-PCR of the TCR CDR3. TCRdb analysed the multiplex PCR reads with MiXCR anew, one entry per CDR3 protein. The sample lists fewer than 650,000 distinct CDR3 sequences; about 15% were seen once. Any patient presenting with uncontrolled infection, other autoimmune disease, pregnancy or lactation was left out. The CDR3 spans 15 residues. CDR1 and CDR2 from the germline V gene are SGHAT and FQNNGV. V lost 1 base and J lost 8; bases outside the gene matches: 6.

This clonotype was sampled from a woman in her thirties or forties with Graves' hyperthyroidism. The chain is built from TRBV11-2 and TRBJ2-1; 9 bases map to TRBD1. Sequencing was performed on blood. Here the CDR3 reads CASSLVGTGKDEQFF. The CDR3 nucleotides are TGTGCCAGCAGCTTAGTAGGGACAGGGAAGGATGAGCAGTTCTTC.